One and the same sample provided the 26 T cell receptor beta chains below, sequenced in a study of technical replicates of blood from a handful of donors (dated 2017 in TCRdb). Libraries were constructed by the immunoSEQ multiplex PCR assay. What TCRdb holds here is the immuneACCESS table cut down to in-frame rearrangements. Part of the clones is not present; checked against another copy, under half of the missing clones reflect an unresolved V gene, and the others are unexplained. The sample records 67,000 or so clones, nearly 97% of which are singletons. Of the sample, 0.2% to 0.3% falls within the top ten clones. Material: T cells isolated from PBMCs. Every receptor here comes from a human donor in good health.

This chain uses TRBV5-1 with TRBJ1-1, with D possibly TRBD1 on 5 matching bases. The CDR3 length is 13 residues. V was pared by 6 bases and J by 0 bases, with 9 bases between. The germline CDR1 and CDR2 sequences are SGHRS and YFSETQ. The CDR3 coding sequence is TGCGCCAGCACCAGGGAACTGAACACTGAAGCTTTCTTT. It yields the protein CASTRELNTEAFF.

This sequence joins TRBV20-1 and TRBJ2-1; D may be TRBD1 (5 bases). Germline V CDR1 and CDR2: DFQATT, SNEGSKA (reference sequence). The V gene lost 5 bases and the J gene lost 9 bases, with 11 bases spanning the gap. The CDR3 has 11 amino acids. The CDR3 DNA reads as TGCAGTGCTGTAAGGGGTTCTGAGCAGTTCTTC. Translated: CSAVRGSEQFF.

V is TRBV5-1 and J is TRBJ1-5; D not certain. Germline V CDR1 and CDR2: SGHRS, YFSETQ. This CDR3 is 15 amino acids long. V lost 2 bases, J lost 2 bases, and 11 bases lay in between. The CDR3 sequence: CASSLAGSGNQPQHF. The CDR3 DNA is TGCGCCAGCAGCTTAGCGGGGTCCGGCAATCAGCCCCAGCATTTT. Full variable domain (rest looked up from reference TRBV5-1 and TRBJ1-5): KAGVTQTPRYLIKTRGQQVTLSCSPISGHRSVSWYQQTPGQGLQFLFEYFSETQRNKGNFPGRFSGRQFSNSRSEMNVSTLELGDSALYLCASSLAGSGNQPQHFGDGTRLSIL.

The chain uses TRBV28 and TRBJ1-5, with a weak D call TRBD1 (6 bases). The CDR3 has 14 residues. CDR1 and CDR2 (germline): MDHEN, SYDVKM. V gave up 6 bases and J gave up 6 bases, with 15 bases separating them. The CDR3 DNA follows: TGTGCCAGCAGATATACAGGGTCGGGTCAGCCCCAGCATTTT. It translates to CASRYTGSGQPQHF.

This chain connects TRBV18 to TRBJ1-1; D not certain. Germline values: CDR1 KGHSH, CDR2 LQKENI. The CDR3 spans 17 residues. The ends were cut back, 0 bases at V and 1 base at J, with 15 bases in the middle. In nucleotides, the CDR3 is TGTGCCAGCTCACCACCGACTTTTTTAGGTGGGAACACTGAAGCTTTCTTT. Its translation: CASSPPTFLGGNTEAFF.

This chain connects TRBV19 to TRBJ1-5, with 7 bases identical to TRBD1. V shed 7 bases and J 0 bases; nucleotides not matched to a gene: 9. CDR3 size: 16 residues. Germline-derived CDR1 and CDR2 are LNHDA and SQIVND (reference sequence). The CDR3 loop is CASTPGTANSNQPQHF. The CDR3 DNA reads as TGTGCCAGTACCCCCGGGACAGCAAATAGCAATCAGCCCCAGCATTTT.

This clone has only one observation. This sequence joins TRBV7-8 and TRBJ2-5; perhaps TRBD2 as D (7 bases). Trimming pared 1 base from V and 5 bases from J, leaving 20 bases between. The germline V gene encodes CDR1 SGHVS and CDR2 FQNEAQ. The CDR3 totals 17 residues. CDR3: CASSLEGGGGVVETQYF. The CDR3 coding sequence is TGTGCCAGCAGCTTAGAGGGGGGCGGGGGCGTCGTTGAGACCCAGTACTTC.

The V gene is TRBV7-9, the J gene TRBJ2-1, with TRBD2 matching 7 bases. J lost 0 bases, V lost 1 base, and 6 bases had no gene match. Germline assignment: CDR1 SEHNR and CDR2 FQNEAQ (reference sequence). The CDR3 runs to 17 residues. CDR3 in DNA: TGTGCCAGCAGCTTAGACGGGGGGTCCAGCTCCTACAATGAGCAGTTCTTC. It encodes CASSLDGGSSSYNEQFF.

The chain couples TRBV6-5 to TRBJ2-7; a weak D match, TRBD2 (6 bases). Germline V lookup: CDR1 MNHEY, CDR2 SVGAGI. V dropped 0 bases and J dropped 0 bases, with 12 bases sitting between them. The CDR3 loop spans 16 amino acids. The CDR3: CASSYSEGSHSYEQYF. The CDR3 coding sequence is TGTGCCAGCAGTTACTCGGAGGGTTCCCACTCCTACGAGCAGTACTTC.

The CDR3 loop is CASSPGTLQETQYF. The DNA for the CDR3 is TGTGCCAGCAGTCCCGGGACACTACAAGAGACCCAGTACTTC. The genes are TRBV28 and TRBJ2-5, with a possible D match to TRBD1 (6 bases). With 5 bases removed from V and 2 bases from J, the gap between germline ends came to 12 bases. The germline V gene has CDR1 MDHEN and CDR2 SYDVKM. The CDR3 is made up of 14 amino acids. Combining the CDR3 with reference TRBV28 and TRBJ2-5 gives the whole variable domain DVKVTQSSRYLVKRTGEKVFLECVQDMDHENMFWYRQDPGLGLRLIYFSYDVKMKEKGDIPEGYSVSREKKERFSLILESASTNQTSMYLCASSPGTLQETQYFGPGTRLLVL.

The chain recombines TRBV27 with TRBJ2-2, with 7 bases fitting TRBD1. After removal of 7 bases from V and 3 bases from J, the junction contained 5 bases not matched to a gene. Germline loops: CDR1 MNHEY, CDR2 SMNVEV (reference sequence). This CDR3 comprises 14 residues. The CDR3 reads CASTHRGDTGELFF. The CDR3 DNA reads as TGTGCCAGCACCCACAGGGGTGACACCGGGGAGCTGTTTTTT.

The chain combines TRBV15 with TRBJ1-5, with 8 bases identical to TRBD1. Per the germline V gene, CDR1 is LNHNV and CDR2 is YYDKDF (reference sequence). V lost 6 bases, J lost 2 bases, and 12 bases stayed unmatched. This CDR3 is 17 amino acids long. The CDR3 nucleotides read TGTGCCACCAGAGCTGACAGGGGCTTAGACGGCAATCAGCCCCAGCATTTT. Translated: CATRADRGLDGNQPQHF.

The CDR3 DNA is TGTGCCAGCTCGCTAAACTACAATGAGCAGTTCTTC. As protein: CASSLNYNEQFF. This chain joins TRBV18 and TRBJ2-1; no reliable D call. The CDR3 has 12 amino acids. Trimming pared 6 bases from V and 3 bases from J, leaving 6 bases between. Germline CDR1 reads KGHSH; CDR2 reads LQKENI.

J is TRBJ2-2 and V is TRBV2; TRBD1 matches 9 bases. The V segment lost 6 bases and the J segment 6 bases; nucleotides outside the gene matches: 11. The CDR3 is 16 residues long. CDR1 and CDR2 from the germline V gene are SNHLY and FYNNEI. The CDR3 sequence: CASRATGGAGAGELFF. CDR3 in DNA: TGTGCCAGCAGAGCAACAGGGGGCGCGGGGGCCGGGGAGCTGTTTTTT.

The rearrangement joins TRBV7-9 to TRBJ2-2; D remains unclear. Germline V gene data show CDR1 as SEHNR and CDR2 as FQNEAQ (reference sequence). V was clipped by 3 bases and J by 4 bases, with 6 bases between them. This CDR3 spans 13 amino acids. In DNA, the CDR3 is TGTGCCAGCAGCTTGACAAGCACCGGGGAGCTGTTTTTT. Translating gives CASSLTSTGELFF. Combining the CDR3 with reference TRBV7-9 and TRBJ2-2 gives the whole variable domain DTGVSQNPRHKITKRGQNVTFRCDPISEHNRLYWYRQTLGQGPEFLTYFQNEAQLEKSRLLSDRFSAERPKGSFSTLEIQRTEQGDSAMYLCASSLTSTGELFFGEGSRLTVL.

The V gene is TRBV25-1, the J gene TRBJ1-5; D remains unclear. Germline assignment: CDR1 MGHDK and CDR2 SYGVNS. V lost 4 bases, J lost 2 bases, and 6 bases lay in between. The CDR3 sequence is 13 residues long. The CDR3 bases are TGTGCCAGCAGTGCCCGGGGCAATCAGCCCCAGCATTTT. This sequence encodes CASSARGNQPQHF.

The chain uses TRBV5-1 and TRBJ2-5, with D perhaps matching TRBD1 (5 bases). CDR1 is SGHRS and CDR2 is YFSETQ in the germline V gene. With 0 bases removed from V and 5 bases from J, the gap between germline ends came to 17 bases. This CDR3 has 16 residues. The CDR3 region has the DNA TGCGCCAGCAGCTTGGCAGGGCAGGGTGATGGGGAGACCCAGTACTTC. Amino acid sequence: CASSLAGQGDGETQYF.

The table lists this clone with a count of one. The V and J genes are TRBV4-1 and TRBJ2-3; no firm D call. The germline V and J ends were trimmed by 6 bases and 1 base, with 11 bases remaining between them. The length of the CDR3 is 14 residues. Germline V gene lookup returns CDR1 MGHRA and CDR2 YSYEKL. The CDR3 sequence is CASRETGGTDTQYF. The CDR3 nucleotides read TGCGCCAGCAGAGAGACGGGTGGCACAGATACGCAGTATTTT.

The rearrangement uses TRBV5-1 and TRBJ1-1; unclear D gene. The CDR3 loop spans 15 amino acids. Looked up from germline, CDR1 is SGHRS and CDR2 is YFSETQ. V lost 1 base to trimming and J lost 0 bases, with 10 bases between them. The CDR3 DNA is TGCGCCAGCAGCTTGTTCACAGACCTGAACACTGAAGCTTTCTTT. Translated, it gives CASSLFTDLNTEAFF. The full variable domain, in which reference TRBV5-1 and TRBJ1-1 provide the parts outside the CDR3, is KAGVTQTPRYLIKTRGQQVTLSCSPISGHRSVSWYQQTPGQGLQFLFEYFSETQRNKGNFPGRFSGRQFSNSRSEMNVSTLELGDSALYLCASSLFTDLNTEAFFGQGTRLTVV.

In DNA form, the CDR3 reads TGTGCCAGCAGCTCCCCCGTGGGAGTAGCGGGAGGGATTGAGCAGTTCTTC. Residues: CASSSPVGVAGGIEQFF. The chain links TRBV7-8 to TRBJ2-1; 11 bases are shared with TRBD2. Trimming cost V 4 bases and J 9 bases; bases outside gene matches: 14. The length of the CDR3 is 17 residues. Per the germline V gene, CDR1 is SGHVS and CDR2 is FQNEAQ.

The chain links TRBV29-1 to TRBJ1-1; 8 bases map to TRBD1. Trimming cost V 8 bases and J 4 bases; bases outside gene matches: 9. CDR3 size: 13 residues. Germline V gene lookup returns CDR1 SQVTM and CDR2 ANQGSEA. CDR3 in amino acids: CSLLDREGTEAFF. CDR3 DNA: TGCAGCTTACTGGACAGGGAGGGCACTGAAGCTTTCTTT.

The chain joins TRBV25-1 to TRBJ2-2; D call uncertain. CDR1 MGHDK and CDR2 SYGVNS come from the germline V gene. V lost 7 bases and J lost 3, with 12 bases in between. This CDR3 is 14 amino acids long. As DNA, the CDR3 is TGTGCCAGCACCCATCTGGCGGACACCGGGGAGCTGTTTTTT. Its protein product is CASTHLADTGELFF.

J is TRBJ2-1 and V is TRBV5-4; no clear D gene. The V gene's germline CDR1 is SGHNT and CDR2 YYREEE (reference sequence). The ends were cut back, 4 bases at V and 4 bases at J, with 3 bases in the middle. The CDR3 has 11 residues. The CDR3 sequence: CASSEYNEQFF. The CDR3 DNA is TGTGCCAGCAGCGAGTACAATGAGCAGTTCTTC.

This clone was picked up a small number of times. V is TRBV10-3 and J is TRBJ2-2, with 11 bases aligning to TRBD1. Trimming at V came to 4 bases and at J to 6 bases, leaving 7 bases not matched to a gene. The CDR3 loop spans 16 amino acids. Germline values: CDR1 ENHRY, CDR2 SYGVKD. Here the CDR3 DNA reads TGTGCCATCAGTGTAAGGGACAGGGGGTCCCCCGGGGAGCTGTTTTTT. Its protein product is CAISVRDRGSPGELFF.

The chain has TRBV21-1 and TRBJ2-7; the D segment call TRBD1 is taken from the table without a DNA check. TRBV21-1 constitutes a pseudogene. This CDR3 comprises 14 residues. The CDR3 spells CASSITGHTFEQYF. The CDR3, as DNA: TGTGCCAGCAGCATCACGGGACATACCTTCGAGCAGTACTTC.

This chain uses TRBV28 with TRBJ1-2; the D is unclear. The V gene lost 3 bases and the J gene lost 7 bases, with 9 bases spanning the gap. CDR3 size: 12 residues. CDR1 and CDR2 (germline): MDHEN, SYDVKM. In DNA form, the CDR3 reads TGTGCCAGCAGTTTTAGGAACAGTGGCTACACCTTC. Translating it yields CASSFRNSGYTF.